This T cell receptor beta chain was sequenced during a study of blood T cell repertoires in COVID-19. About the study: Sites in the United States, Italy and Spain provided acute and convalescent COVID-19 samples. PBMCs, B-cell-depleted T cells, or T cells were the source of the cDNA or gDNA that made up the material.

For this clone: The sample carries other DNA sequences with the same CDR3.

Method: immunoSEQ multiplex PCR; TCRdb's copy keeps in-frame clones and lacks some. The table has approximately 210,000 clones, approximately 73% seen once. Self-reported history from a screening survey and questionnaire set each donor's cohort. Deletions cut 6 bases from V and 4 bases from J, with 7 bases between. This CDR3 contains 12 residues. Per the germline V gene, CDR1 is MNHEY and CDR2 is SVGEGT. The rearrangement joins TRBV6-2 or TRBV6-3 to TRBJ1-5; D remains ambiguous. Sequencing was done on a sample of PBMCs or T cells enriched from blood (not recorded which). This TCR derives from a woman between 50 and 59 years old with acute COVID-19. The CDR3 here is CASSRANQPQHF. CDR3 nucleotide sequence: TGTGCCAGCAGCCGGGCTAATCAGCCCCAGCATTTT.